This entry lists 15 T cell receptor beta chains sequenced from one sample in a study of shared clonotypes between healthy human individuals. Assay: immunoSEQ multiplex PCR; the TCRdb copy retains only in-frame clones and omits some. The table records 500,000 to 550,000 clones, roughly 95% of them present only once. The sequencing sample was made of naive CD4+ T cells sorted from blood. Indicated subset: CD45RA+ positively selected. These receptors all stem from a woman younger than 45 in good health.

The rearrangement links TRBV5-1 to TRBJ1-3; 8 nucleotides match TRBD1. The CDR3 runs to 15 residues. The V gene's germline CDR1 is SGHRS and CDR2 YFSETQ. V shed 3 bases and J 5 bases; nucleotides not matched to a gene: 7. The CDR3 loop reads CASSSTGGGRNTIYF. CDR3 nucleotide sequence: TGCGCCAGCAGCTCCACAGGGGGTGGAAGAAACACCATATATTTT.

This chain joins TRBV5-1 and TRBJ2-3; D gene ambiguous. The CDR3 totals 14 residues. V dropped 6 bases and J dropped 1 base, with 12 bases sitting between them. CDR1 and CDR2 (germline): SGHRS, YFSETQ. The CDR3 here is CASTSSVGTDTQYF. The DNA of the CDR3 is TGCGCCAGCACGTCGTCGGTCGGCACAGATACGCAGTATTTT.

Points on this clone: This sample also contains other DNA sequences that code for the same CDR3. The CDR3 sequence is CASSQGLAGGTDTQYF. In DNA, the CDR3 is TGCGCCAGCAGCCAAGGCCTAGCGGGAGGGACAGATACGCAGTATTTT. The gene calls are TRBV4-1 and TRBJ2-3; 12 positions agree with TRBD2. Germline CDR1 is MGHRA and CDR2 is YSYEKL. V lost 1 base and J lost 3; bases outside the gene matches: 2. The CDR3 covers 16 residues.

This clone occurred once. This chain links TRBV7-8 with TRBJ2-3; 12 positions agree with TRBD2. V lost 2 bases to trimming and J lost 1 base; unmatched junction nucleotides: 10. There are 19 residues in the CDR3. CDR1 and CDR2 from the germline V gene are SGHVS and FQNEAQ. The CDR3 bases are TGTGCCAGCAGCTTAAAGCCCCCCGGACTAGCGGGACGCACAGATACGCAGTATTTT. Its protein is CASSLKPPGLAGRTDTQYF.

The J gene is TRBJ2-7, the V gene TRBV7-9; 9 bases line up with TRBD1. There are 14 residues in the CDR3. Germline loops: CDR1 SEHNR, CDR2 FQNEAQ (reference sequence). With V trimmed by 6 bases and J by 2 bases, 5 bases remained unmatched. The CDR3 DNA sequence: TGTGCCAGCAGTCCGGGACAGGGAGCCTACGAGCAGTACTTC. This codes for CASSPGQGAYEQYF.

This chain links TRBV25-1 with TRBJ2-1; 11 nucleotides align to TRBD2. CDR1 MGHDK and CDR2 SYGVNS come from the germline V gene. CDR3 length: 18 residues. The trim removed 2 bases at V and 3 bases at J, leaving 9 bases unmatched. CDR3 nucleotides: TGTGCCAGCAGTGAAGCCGGGACTAGCGGAACGTACTACAATGAGCAGTTCTTC. As protein: CASSEAGTSGTYYNEQFF.

The chain is built from TRBV25-1 and TRBJ1-3, with no clear D. V lost 3 bases and J 0 bases, leaving 9 bases between the germline ends. In germline, CDR1 is MGHDK, CDR2 SYGVNS. CDR3 size: 15 residues. CDR3 nucleotides: TGTGCCAGCAGTGACAGACGGAACTCTGGAAACACCATATATTTT. This encodes CASSDRRNSGNTIYF.

The chain combines TRBV28 with TRBJ1-5; D not certain. V lost 5 bases and J 6 bases, leaving 8 bases between the germline ends. CDR1 and CDR2 from the germline V gene are MDHEN and SYDVKM. This CDR3 comprises 12 residues. This CDR3 is CASSNSFQPQHF. CDR3 bases: TGTGCCAGCAGTAACAGCTTTCAGCCCCAGCATTTT. The full variable domain, with the rest looked up from reference TRBV28 and TRBJ1-5, is DVKVTQSSRYLVKRTGEKVFLECVQDMDHENMFWYRQDPGLGLRLIYFSYDVKMKEKGDIPEGYSVSREKKERFSLILESASTNQTSMYLCASSNSFQPQHFGDGTRLSIL.

The sample holds one count of this clone. V is TRBV19 and J is TRBJ2-1; TRBD2 matches 12 bases. The ends lost 6 bases at V and 7 bases at J; junction bases unmatched: 7. This CDR3 has 15 residues. Germline-derived CDR1 and CDR2 are LNHDA and SQIVND (reference sequence). The CDR3 region is CASSRLAGVVNEQFF. CDR3 nucleotides: TGTGCCAGTAGCCGACTAGCGGGAGTGGTAAATGAGCAGTTCTTC.

Written as DNA, the CDR3 is TGCGCCAGCACGTCTGCTGAGGGGACAGGGCCCCCCTACGAGCAGTACTTC. Protein: CASTSAEGTGPPYEQYF. This chain joins TRBV10-2 and TRBJ2-7; TRBD1 agrees at 9 bases. The J segment lost 2 bases and the V segment lost 7 bases, leaving 15 bases of the junction unmatched. CDR1 and CDR2 from the germline V gene are WSHSY and SAAADI. This CDR3 comprises 17 residues.

A note on this clone: A read error may account for a junction end that differs from germline. The genes are TRBV4-2 and TRBJ2-3; maybe TRBD1 (5 bases). Germline loops: CDR1 LGHNA, CDR2 YNFKEQ. The CDR3 extends over 13 amino acids. CDR3 in amino acids: CASSQGQTATQYF. CDR3 nucleotides: TGTGCCAGCAGCCAAGGACAGACAGCTACGCAGTATTTT.

The chain joins TRBV19 to TRBJ1-1; TRBD1 matches 7 bases. Unmatched junction bases numbered 5, after V lost 5 bases and J lost 5 bases. The CDR3 totals 13 residues. Per the germline V gene, CDR1 is LNHDA and CDR2 is SQIVND (reference sequence). CDR3 in amino acids: CASSGSGGTEAFF. The DNA for the CDR3 is TGTGCCAGTAGTGGCTCAGGGGGGACTGAAGCTTTCTTT.

The sample holds one count of this clone. The chain links TRBV7-8 to TRBJ2-3; 7 nucleotides align to TRBD1. J lost 1 base, V lost 5 bases, and 6 bases had no gene match. The CDR3 runs 15 residues. The germline gives CDR1 SGHVS, CDR2 FQNEAQ. The CDR3, as DNA: TGTGCCAGCAGCAGGGGGCGTATGGGCACAGATACGCAGTATTTT. Protein sequence: CASSRGRMGTDTQYF.

The sample holds one count of this clone. For the CDR3, the DNA is TGTGCCAGCAGTTTATTATCCCGGGGTCAGCCCCAGCATTTT. It specifies CASSLLSRGQPQHF. The chain combines TRBV28 with TRBJ1-5; D gene unclear. This CDR3 contains 14 residues. The germline gives CDR1 MDHEN, CDR2 SYDVKM. Trimming removed 1 base from V and 6 bases from J, with 10 bases in between.

The chain has TRBV6-5 and TRBJ2-7; the D gene is possibly TRBD2 (5 bases). CDR1 and CDR2 from the germline V gene are MNHEY and SVGAGI. Trimming removed 6 bases at V and 4 bases at J, with 13 bases between. The CDR3 has 13 residues. The CDR3 DNA follows: TGTGCCAGCAGCACGGGAAACCTATACGAGCAGTACTTC. Amino acid sequence: CASSTGNLYEQYF.